The 16 T cell receptor beta chains listed next were all sequenced from one sample in a study of blood T cell repertoires in COVID-19. The repertoire was sequenced with immunoSEQ multiplex PCR; TCRdb's copy has only in-frame clones and lacks some. The repertoire holds 300,000 to 450,000 clones, approximately 89% seen once, with roughly a tenth in the top ten. Sequencing used peripheral blood. The origin of the receptors is a woman younger than 45 with COVID-19, enrolled during active disease.

The chain links TRBV18 to TRBJ2-2; 7 nucleotides line up with TRBD1. In germline, CDR1 is KGHSH, CDR2 LQKENI. This CDR3 region has 16 residues. Trimming removed 3 bases from V and 4 bases from J; junction bases left unmatched: 8. In nucleotides, the CDR3 is TGTGCCAGCTCACCTCCAACAGGGGCCGGCACCGGGGAGCTGTTTTTT. Translating gives CASSPPTGAGTGELFF.

This chain connects TRBV5-1 to TRBJ2-3; D remains unclear. This CDR3 has 13 residues. Germline V lookup: CDR1 SGHRS, CDR2 YFSETQ. V lost 4 bases, J lost 0 bases, and 6 bases lay in between. The CDR3 region has the DNA TGCGCCAGCAGCGTCTCTAGCACAGATACGCAGTATTTT. Translating gives CASSVSSTDTQYF.

V is TRBV18 and J is TRBJ2-1, with 8 nucleotides matching TRBD1. V dropped 6 bases and J dropped 2; count of bases not matched to a gene: 6. This CDR3 spans 15 amino acids. CDR1 is KGHSH and CDR2 is LQKENI in the germline V gene. The CDR3 DNA reads as TGTGCCAGCTCCCCTGGACAGGGTCCCTACAATGAGCAGTTCTTC. Translated, it gives CASSPGQGPYNEQFF.

This sequence joins TRBV10-3 and TRBJ2-2; D is unresolved. This CDR3 has 13 residues. Trimming stripped 3 bases from V and 1 base from J, with 3 bases between. Germline V lookup: CDR1 ENHRY, CDR2 SYGVKD. CDR3 loop: CAISDKNTGELFF. CDR3 DNA: TGTGCCATCAGTGATAAGAACACCGGGGAGCTGTTTTTT.

The chain is built from TRBV10-1 and TRBJ2-2, with D perhaps matching TRBD2 (5 bases). The germline V and J ends were trimmed by 6 bases and 4 bases, with 9 bases remaining between them. This CDR3 region has 13 residues. Germline V gene lookup returns CDR1 WNHNN and CDR2 SYGVQD (reference sequence). In nucleotides, the CDR3 is TGCGCCAGCAGCGTTCGGGGCACCGGGGAGCTGTTTTTT. It translates to CASSVRGTGELFF.

Comments on this clone: This specimen includes other DNA sequences encoding the same CDR3. The chain recombines TRBV4-3 with TRBJ2-2, with unresolved D. Germline V gene data show CDR1 as LGHNA and CDR2 as YSLEER. Between the trimmed V and J ends, which lost 3 bases and 2 bases, there was a span of 13 bases. This CDR3 is 16 amino acids long. CDR3 nucleotides: TGCGCCAGCAGCCAGTTGGTGACGGGTAACACCGGGGAGCTGTTTTTT. The encoded protein is CASSQLVTGNTGELFF.

V usage is TRBV5-1 and J usage is TRBJ1-1; the D is unclear. Germline CDR1 is SGHRS and CDR2 is YFSETQ. V was trimmed by 4 bases and J by 1 base, leaving 14 bases between them. This CDR3 region has 15 residues. The chain's CDR3 is CASSPGGTANTEAFF. The CDR3 DNA reads TGCGCCAGCAGCCCCGGCGGTACGGCGAACACTGAAGCTTTCTTT.

CDR3 nucleotide sequence: TGTGCCAGCAGTTACTCCGTCGCACGGGGAGATACGCAGTATTTT. Translation: CASSYSVARGDTQYF. The chain couples TRBV6-6 to TRBJ2-3; a possible D gene is TRBD2 (5 bases). CDR3 length: 15 residues. V dropped 0 bases and J dropped 5 bases, with 12 bases sitting between them. CDR1 and CDR2 from the germline V gene are MNHNY and SVGAGI (reference sequence).

This chain links TRBV5-1 with TRBJ1-3, with a weak D call TRBD1 (5 bases). In germline, CDR1 is SGHRS, CDR2 YFSETQ. The ends were cut back, 3 bases at V and 0 bases at J, with 13 bases in the middle. The CDR3 runs 16 residues. Written as DNA, the CDR3 is TGCGCCAGCAGCTGGGGGGACCTCAGCTCTGGAAACACCATATATTTT. It encodes CASSWGDLSSGNTIYF.

The rearrangement uses TRBV11-1 and TRBJ1-1; 8 bases are shared with TRBD1. The CDR3 has 15 residues. Germline loops: CDR1 SGHAT, CDR2 FQDESV (reference sequence). V lost 4 bases and J lost 1; bases outside the gene matches: 5. The CDR3 sequence is CASSSTGAPNTEAFF. CDR3 in DNA: TGTGCCAGCAGCTCGACAGGGGCCCCGAACACTGAAGCTTTCTTT.

V is TRBV30 and J is TRBJ1-5, with no clear D. Per germline, CDR1 GTSNPN and CDR2 SVGIG (reference sequence). The CDR3 sequence is 14 residues long. Trimming removed 3 bases from V and 4 bases from J, with 13 bases in between. CDR3 coding DNA: TGTGCCTGGAGCCCCCTTACGGGGAATCAGCCCCAGCATTTT. This codes for CAWSPLTGNQPQHF.

The rearrangement links TRBV2 to TRBJ2-5, with TRBD2 as a possible D gene (6 bases). CDR3 size: 16 residues. The germline V and J ends were trimmed by 1 base and 1 base, with 13 bases remaining between them. Germline values: CDR1 SNHLY, CDR2 FYNNEI. The CDR3 region is CASSEGRAGTQETQYF. Here the CDR3 DNA reads TGTGCCAGCAGTGAAGGCAGGGCGGGAACCCAAGAGACCCAGTACTTC. The whole variable domain, filled in from reference TRBV2 and TRBJ2-5, reads EPEVTQTPSHQVTQMGQEVILRCVPISNHLYFYWYRQILGQKVEFLVSFYNNEISEKSEIFDDQFSVERPDGSNFTLKIRSTKLEDSAMYFCASSEGRAGTQETQYFGPGTRLLVL.

This rearrangement joins TRBV6-2 or TRBV6-3 to TRBJ2-7; D perhaps matches TRBD1 (7 bases). Germline CDR1 reads MNHEY; CDR2 reads SVGEGT. V was pared by 6 bases and J by 2 bases, with 17 bases between. This CDR3 spans 15 amino acids. CDR3 nucleotides: TGTGCCAGCAGCCCCCTGGCAGGGGGGCCCTACGAGCAGTACTTC. Amino acids: CASSPLAGGPYEQYF.

This rearrangement joins TRBV4-3 to TRBJ2-1; TRBD1 agrees at 8 bases. J gave up 3 bases and V 1 base, and 5 bases lay outside the gene matches. Per the germline V gene, CDR1 is LGHNA and CDR2 is YSLEER. The CDR3 has 16 residues. The CDR3 is CASSQGATGVYNEQFF. The CDR3 bases are TGCGCCAGCAGCCAAGGTGCGACAGGGGTCTACAATGAGCAGTTCTTC.

On this clone itself: Other nucleotide sequences in the sample specify the same CDR3. The genes are TRBV20-1 and TRBJ2-1; the D is unclear. The CDR3 covers 10 residues. CDR1 is DFQATT, CDR2 SNEGSKA, per germline (reference sequence). V was shortened by 5 bases and J by 5 bases, with 4 bases between the two germline ends. DNA for the CDR3: TGCAGTGCTGCAGACAATGAGCAGTTCTTC. It specifies CSAADNEQFF.

This chain uses TRBV4-3 with TRBJ2-1, with 8 bases matching TRBD1. Germline V CDR1 and CDR2: LGHNA, YSLEER. The CDR3 spans 13 residues. V was pared by 4 bases and J by 10 bases, with 6 bases of the junction left unmatched. DNA for the CDR3: TGCGCCAGCAGCCTACAGGGGGTGGGAGAGCAGTTCTTC. The encoded protein is CASSLQGVGEQFF.